This is a list of T cell receptor beta chains from one sample in a study of siplizumab effects on memory and regulatory T cells. This table comes from immunoSEQ multiplex PCR, and its TCRdb copy is limited to in-frame clones, with some not included. There are 90,000 to 120,000 clones in the sample; 94% occur only once, and over 0.55% lies in the top ten. What was sequenced was Tregs sorted from blood. The receptors derive from a human donor in good health. The CDR3 runs from the conserved cysteine through the conserved F or W. The D gene is left open where the match is weak. The size of a clone is reported for some rows only, either as once, few or many, or as a class for expanded clones.

TGTGCCAGCTCACCAGCCGGGACAGGGTTCACTGAAGCTTTCTTT	CASSPAGTGFTEAFF	NA	15	TRBV18	TRBJ1-1	TRBD1
TGTGCCAGCACCCCACCGCGGGGGTTCACTGAAGCTTTCTTT	CASTPPRGFTEAFF	NA	14	TRBV6-1	TRBJ1-1	NA
TGTGCCAGCTCACCCGCCTCGAGCACAGATACGCAGTATTTT	CASSPASSTDTQYF	NA	14	TRBV18	TRBJ2-3	NA
TGCAGCGCGTGGGCAACTAATGAAAAACTGTTTTTT	CSAWATNEKLFF	once	12	TRBV29-1	TRBJ1-4	NA
TGTGCCAGCAGCCTACGAACGCCTCTACAGGGCTACAGGGGAAATGAGCAGTTCTTC	CASSLRTPLQGYRGNEQFF	NA	19	TRBV14	TRBJ2-1	TRBD1
TGTGCCAGCAGTTATAAAAGAAGGCAGTTCTTC	CASSYKRRQFF	NA	11	TRBV6-6	TRBJ2-1	NA
TGTGCCAGCTCCCCTACTATAGACAGATCTGGTAGGACTGAAGCTTTCTTT	CASSPTIDRSGRTEAFF	NA	17	TRBV18	TRBJ1-1	NA
TGCGCCAGCAGCTTGTCGGGAGGCACAGATACGCAGTATTTT	CASSLSGGTDTQYF	NA	14	TRBV5-1	TRBJ2-3	NA
TGCGCCAGCAGCTTCGGGACAGGGATACAGTTTAGCACAGATACGCAGTATTTT	CASSFGTGIQFSTDTQYF	NA	18	TRBV5-1	TRBJ2-3	TRBD1
TGTGCCAGCGTCCGAAGCGGGAGAGGCACAGATACGCAGTATTTT	CASVRSGRGTDTQYF	NA	15	TRBV25-1	TRBJ2-3	TRBD2
TGTGCCAGCAGCTACTTGGGGACCACAGATACGCAGTATTTT	CASSYLGTTDTQYF	NA	14	TRBV5-6	TRBJ2-3	NA
TGTGCCAGTAGTAACAGGGGGGGGACTAGCGGAGATAAAAACATTCAGTACTTC	CASSNRGGTSGDKNIQYF	NA	18	TRBV19	TRBJ2-4	TRBD2
TGTGCCATCGGGACGGTCTTCACAGATACGCAGTATTTT	CAIGTVFTDTQYF	NA	13	TRBV2	TRBJ2-3	NA
TGTGCCTGGACTACAGGGGGGGTGAACACTGAAGCTTTCTTT	CAWTTGGVNTEAFF	NA	14	TRBV30	TRBJ1-1	TRBD1
TGTGCCAGTACCGCAGGGACAGGGTGGTACACCGGGGAGCTGTTTTTT	CASTAGTGWYTGELFF	NA	16	TRBV19	TRBJ2-2	TRBD1
TGTGCCAGCAGCTTAGTGTCGGGTTATAGCTCCTACGAGCAGTACTTC	CASSLVSGYSSYEQYF	NA	16	TRBV7-9	TRBJ2-7	NA
TGTGCCGGGGGAGATTACAATGAGCAGTTCTTC	CAGGDYNEQFF	NA	11	TRBV7-9	TRBJ2-1	NA
TGTGCCAGCACCAAACCGGGGATCTACAATCAGCCCCAGCATTTT	CASTKPGIYNQPQHF	NA	15	TRBV28	TRBJ1-5	NA
TGTGCCGGCGATAAAGGGTGGACTGAAGCTTTCTTT	CAGDKGWTEAFF	few	12	TRBV7-9	TRBJ1-1	NA
TGTGCCAGCAGGGAGGTGGGGGCCAACGTCCTGACTTTC	CASREVGANVLTF	once	13	TRBV27	TRBJ2-6	NA
TGTGCCAGCAGCCAAGAGACCCAACTAGCGGGAGGGTACAATGAGCAGTTCTTC	CASSQETQLAGGYNEQFF	NA	18	TRBV4-2	TRBJ2-1	TRBD2
TGTGCCAGCAGTCTATTTATCGGACAGGGGGTGACTCGTTCCTACAATGAGCAGTTCTTC	CASSLFIGQGVTRSYNEQFF	few	20	TRBV28	TRBJ2-1	TRBD1
TGTGCCAGCACGACAGTAGTTTCACCCCTCCACTTT	CASTTVVSPLHF	NA	12	TRBV7-9	TRBJ1-6	NA
TGTGCCAGCAGCTTTGGAGGGGCAGCGGAGCAGTACTTC	CASSFGGAAEQYF	NA	13	TRBV11-3	TRBJ2-7	NA
TGCGCCAGCAGCCAGCTTGCGGGGAGACTGTTTTTT	CASSQLAGRLFF	NA	12	TRBV4-1	TRBJ1-4	NA
TGCGCCAGCAGCTTGACGGGACAGGGGATGAATGAGCAGTTCTTC	CASSLTGQGMNEQFF	once	15	TRBV5-1	TRBJ2-1	TRBD1
TGTGCCTGGACCCTGGGTGGGGGGACCTATGGCTACACCTTC	CAWTLGGGTYGYTF	NA	14	TRBV30	TRBJ1-2	NA
TGTGCCAGCAGTGAGTCAGGGTCCAATCAGCCCCAGCATTTT	CASSESGSNQPQHF	NA	14	TRBV2	TRBJ1-5	NA
TGTGCCAGCAGTTTTAGGGGGAAGGACAGGAGTAAGAACAATGAGCAGTTCTTC	CASSFRGKDRSKNNEQFF	NA	18	TRBV27	TRBJ2-1	TRBD1
TGTGCCAGCAGCTTAGTGTCAGGTCAGCCCCAGCATTTT	CASSLVSGQPQHF	NA	13	TRBV7-2	TRBJ1-5	NA
TGTGCCAGCAGTGAAGCGCTTCTTGCACAGGCCGGCAATCAGCCCCAGCATTTT	CASSEALLAQAGNQPQHF	NA	18	TRBV6-1	TRBJ1-5	NA
TGTGCCATCAGTGTAGAACAGGGAGGAGGACAGCCCCAGCATTTT	CAISVEQGGGQPQHF	NA	15	TRBV10-3	TRBJ1-5	NA
TGCAGCGGTCAAACAAGCATGGGGACCCAGTACTTC	CSGQTSMGTQYF	NA	12	TRBV29-1	TRBJ2-5	NA
TGTGCCAGCAGTGTAGCGGGAGGCGGAGAGACCCAGTACTTC	CASSVAGGGETQYF	NA	14	TRBV2	TRBJ2-5	TRBD2
TGTGCCAGCGGACTTTATCAACTAGAAGATACGCAGTATTTT	CASGLYQLEDTQYF	NA	14	TRBV7-9	TRBJ2-3	NA
TGTGCCAGCCGGGGGACAGAACGTTACGAGCAGTACTTC	CASRGTERYEQYF	NA	13	TRBV6-1	TRBJ2-7	NA
TGCGCCAGCAGCTTGACTAGCGGCGCGAACACCGGGGAGCTGTTTTTT	CASSLTSGANTGELFF	NA	16	TRBV5-1	TRBJ2-2	TRBD2
TGTGCCAGCAGCCGGGACAGGGCCGATGGCTACACCTTC	CASSRDRADGYTF	NA	13	TRBV14	TRBJ1-2	TRBD1
TGTGCCAGTAGTACTCGACAGGGGACTAATGAAAAACTGTTTTTT	CASSTRQGTNEKLFF	once	15	TRBV19	TRBJ1-4	TRBD1
TGTGCCAGCAGTTACTTGGGGGAGACGTACGAGCAGTACTTC	CASSYLGETYEQYF	NA	14	TRBV6-6	TRBJ2-7	NA
TGTGCCAGCAGAAGACTAGCGGGAGGGCCCACCGGGGAGCTGTTTTTT	CASRRLAGGPTGELFF	once	16	TRBV9	TRBJ2-2	TRBD2
TGTGCCAGCAGTAGCGGGAGCTCCTACAATGAGCAGTTCTTC	CASSSGSSYNEQFF	NA	14	TRBV11-3	TRBJ2-1	TRBD2
TGTGCCAGCAGCCGAAGACAGGGGCCGTCCTACGAGCAGTACTTC	CASSRRQGPSYEQYF	NA	15	TRBV7-8	TRBJ2-7	TRBD1
TGTGCCAGCAGCTTTGGGACCTCCGGCACAGATACGCAGTATTTT	CASSFGTSGTDTQYF	NA	15	TRBV7-9	TRBJ2-3	NA
TGTGCCAGCAGCTCATGGGGCCTCCAAGAGACCCAGTACTTC	CASSSWGLQETQYF	NA	14	TRBV5-8	TRBJ2-5	NA